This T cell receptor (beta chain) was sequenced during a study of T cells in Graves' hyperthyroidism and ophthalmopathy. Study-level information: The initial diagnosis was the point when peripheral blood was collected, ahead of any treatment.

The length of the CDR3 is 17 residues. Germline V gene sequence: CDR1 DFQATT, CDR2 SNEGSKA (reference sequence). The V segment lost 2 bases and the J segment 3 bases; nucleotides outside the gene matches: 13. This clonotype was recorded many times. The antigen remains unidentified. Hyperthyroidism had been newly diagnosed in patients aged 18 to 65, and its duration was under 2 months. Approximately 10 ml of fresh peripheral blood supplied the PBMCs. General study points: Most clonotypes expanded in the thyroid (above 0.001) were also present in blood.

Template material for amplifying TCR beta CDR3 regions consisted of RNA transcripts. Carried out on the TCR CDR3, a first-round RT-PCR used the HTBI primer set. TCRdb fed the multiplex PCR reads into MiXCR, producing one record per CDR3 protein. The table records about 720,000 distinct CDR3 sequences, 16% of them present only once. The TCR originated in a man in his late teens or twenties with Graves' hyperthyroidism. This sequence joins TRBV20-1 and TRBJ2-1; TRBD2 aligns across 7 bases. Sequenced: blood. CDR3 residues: CSARSPLGVAGYNEQFF. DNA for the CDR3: TGCAGTGCTAGATCCCCGCTGGGGGTAGCGGGCTACAATGAGCAGTTCTTC.